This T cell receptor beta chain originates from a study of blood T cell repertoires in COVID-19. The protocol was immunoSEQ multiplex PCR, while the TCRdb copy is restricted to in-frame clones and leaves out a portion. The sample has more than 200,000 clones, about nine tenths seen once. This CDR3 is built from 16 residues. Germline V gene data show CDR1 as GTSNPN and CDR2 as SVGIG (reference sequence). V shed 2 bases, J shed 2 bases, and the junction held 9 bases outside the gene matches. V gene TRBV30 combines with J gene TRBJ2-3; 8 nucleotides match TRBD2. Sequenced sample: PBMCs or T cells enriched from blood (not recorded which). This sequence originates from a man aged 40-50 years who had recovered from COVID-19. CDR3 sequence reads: CAWSTRLALITDTQYF. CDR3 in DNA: TGTGCCTGGAGTACCCGACTAGCGTTAATCACAGATACGCAGTATTTT. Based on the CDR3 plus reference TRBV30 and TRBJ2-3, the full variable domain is SQTIHQWPATLVQPVGSPLSLECTVEGTSNPNLYWYRQAAGRGLQLLFYSVGIGQISSEVPQNLSASRPQDRQFILSSKKLLLSDSGFYLCAWSTRLALITDTQYFGPGTRLTVL.